One and the same sample provided the 4 T cell receptor beta chains below, sequenced in a study of shared clonotypes between healthy human individuals. Clones were sequenced by immunoSEQ multiplex PCR, and TCRdb holds only the in-frame ones, with some missing. This table has 850,000 to 1,200,000 clones, around 74% appearing once. The specimen was memory CD4+ T cells sorted from blood. Subset of the sample: CD45RA-negative fraction. These receptors were taken from a man aged 18 to 29 in good health.

The V gene is TRBV7-8, the J gene TRBJ2-3; 9 bases match TRBD2. Losses at the gene ends were 1 base for V and 8 bases for J; bases not matched to a gene: 7. The CDR3 sequence is 15 residues long. CDR1 and CDR2 (germline): SGHVS, FQNEAQ. CDR3 DNA: TGTGCCAGCAGCTTAGACGGACTAGCGTTTGGTACGCAGTATTTT. Translated, it gives CASSLDGLAFGTQYF.

The chain is built from TRBV4-3 and TRBJ2-3, with 9 bases matching TRBD2. J lost 2 bases, V lost 0 bases, and 6 bases had no gene match. The CDR3 sequence is 17 residues long. Germline CDR1 and CDR2: LGHNA and YSLEER. As DNA, the CDR3 is TGCGCCAGCAGCCAAGATCGCCTAGCGGGACTCACAGATACGCAGTATTTT. Protein product: CASSQDRLAGLTDTQYF.

The V call is TRBV6-5, the J call TRBJ1-3; D is unresolved. Trimming removed 2 bases from V and 7 bases from J, with 12 bases in between. Per germline, CDR1 MNHEY and CDR2 SVGAGI. The CDR3 sequence is 14 residues long. CDR3 protein: CASSYTTFGNTIYF. In DNA form, the CDR3 reads TGTGCCAGCAGTTACACAACTTTCGGGAACACCATATATTTT.

The chain combines TRBV29-1 with TRBJ2-2, with D perhaps TRBD2 (6 bases). CDR3 size: 16 residues. The germline V and J ends were trimmed by 1 base and 4 bases, with 16 bases remaining between them. Per the germline V gene, CDR1 is SQVTM and CDR2 is ANQGSEA. The CDR3 nucleotides are TGCAGCGTTGAAGGGTGGGGAGGAGGATCCACCGGGGAGCTGTTTTTT. It codes for CSVEGWGGGSTGELFF.